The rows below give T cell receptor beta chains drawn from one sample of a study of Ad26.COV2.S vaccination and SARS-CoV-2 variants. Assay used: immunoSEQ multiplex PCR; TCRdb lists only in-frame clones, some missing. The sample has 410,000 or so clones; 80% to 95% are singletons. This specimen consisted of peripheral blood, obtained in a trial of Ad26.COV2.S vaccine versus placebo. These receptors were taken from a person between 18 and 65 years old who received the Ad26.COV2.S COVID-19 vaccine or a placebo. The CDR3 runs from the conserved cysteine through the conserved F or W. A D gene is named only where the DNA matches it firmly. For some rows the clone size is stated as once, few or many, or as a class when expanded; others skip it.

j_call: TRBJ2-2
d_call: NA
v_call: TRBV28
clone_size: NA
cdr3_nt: TGTGCCAGCAGCCTCAGCAAGTGGGAGCTGTTTTTT
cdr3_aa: CASSLSKWELFF

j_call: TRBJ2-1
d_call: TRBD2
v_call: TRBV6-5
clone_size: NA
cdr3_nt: TGTGCCAGCAATATAGCGGGAGCCCCATTCAATGAGCAGTTCTTC
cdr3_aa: CASNIAGAPFNEQFF

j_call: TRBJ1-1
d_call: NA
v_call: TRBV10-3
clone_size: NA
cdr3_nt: TGTGCCATCAGTGATCCCGGATCCCTCCGTGGAGGCGCTGAAGCTTTCTTT
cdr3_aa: CAISDPGSLRGGAEAFF

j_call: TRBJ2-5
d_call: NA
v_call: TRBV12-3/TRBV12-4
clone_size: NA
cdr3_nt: TGTGCCAGCAGTTTAATCTTAGGGACCCAGTACTTC
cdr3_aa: CASSLILGTQYF

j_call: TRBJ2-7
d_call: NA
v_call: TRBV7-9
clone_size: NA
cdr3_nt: TGTGCCAGCAGCCCAGGCTACGAGCAGTACTTC
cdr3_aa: CASSPGYEQYF

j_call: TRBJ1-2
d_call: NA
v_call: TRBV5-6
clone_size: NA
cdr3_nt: TGTGCCAGCAGCTTGGGACGGATTAACTATGGCTACACCTTC
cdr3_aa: CASSLGRINYGYTF

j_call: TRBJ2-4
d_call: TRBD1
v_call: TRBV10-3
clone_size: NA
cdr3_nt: TGTGCCATCAGTGAGGCTCCGGGACAGGGAGGAAACATTCAGTACTTC
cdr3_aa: CAISEAPGQGGNIQYF

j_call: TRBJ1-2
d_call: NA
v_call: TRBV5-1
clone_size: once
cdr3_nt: TGCGCCAGCAGCGGACAGCTGAACTATGGCTACACCTTC
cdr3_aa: CASSGQLNYGYTF

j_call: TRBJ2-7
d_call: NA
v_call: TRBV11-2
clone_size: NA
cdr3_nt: TGTGCCAGCAGCCCCCTGGGAAGAGGAACCTACGAGCAGTACTTC
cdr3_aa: CASSPLGRGTYEQYF

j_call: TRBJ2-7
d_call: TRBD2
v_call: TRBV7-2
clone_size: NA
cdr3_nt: TGTGCCAGCAGCCCACTAGCGGGAGCTTACGAGCAGTACTTC
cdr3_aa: CASSPLAGAYEQYF

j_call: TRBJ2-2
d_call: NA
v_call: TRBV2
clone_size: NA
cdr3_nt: TGTGCCAGCGGGCTAGGAGGGAACACCGGGGAGCTGTTTTTT
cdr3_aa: CASGLGGNTGELFF

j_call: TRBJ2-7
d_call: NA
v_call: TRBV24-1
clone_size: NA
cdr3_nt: TGTGCCACCAGTGACCCCAGGGGCGATTACGAGCAGTACTTC
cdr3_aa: CATSDPRGDYEQYF

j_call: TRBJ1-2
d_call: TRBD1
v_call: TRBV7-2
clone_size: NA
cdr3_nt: TGTGCCAGCAGCTTAGCGGGGACAGACTCCTATGGCTACACCTTC
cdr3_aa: CASSLAGTDSYGYTF

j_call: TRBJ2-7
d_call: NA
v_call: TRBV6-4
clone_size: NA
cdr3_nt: TGTGCCAGCAGCCCGGGGCATTGCGAGCAGTACTTC
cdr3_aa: CASSPGHCEQYF

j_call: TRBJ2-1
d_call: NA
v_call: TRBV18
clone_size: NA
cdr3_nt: TGTGCCAGCTCTCCAGCCCAAAATGAGCAGTTCTTC
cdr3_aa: CASSPAQNEQFF

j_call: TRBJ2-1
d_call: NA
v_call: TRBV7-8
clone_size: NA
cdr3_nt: TGTGCCAGCAGCTTAGTTCGAACCAGGGGTGGCAATGAGCAGTTCTTC
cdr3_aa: CASSLVRTRGGNEQFF

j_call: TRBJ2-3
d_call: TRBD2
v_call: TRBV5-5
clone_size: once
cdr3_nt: TGTGCCAGCAGCTTGGCAGCGGGAGTCGATACGCAGTATTTT
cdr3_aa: CASSLAAGVDTQYF

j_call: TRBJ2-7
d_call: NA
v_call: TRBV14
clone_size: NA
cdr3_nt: TGTGCCAGCAGCCAAGCGAGGCGAGAAAGCTCCTACGAGCAGTACTTC
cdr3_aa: CASSQARRESSYEQYF

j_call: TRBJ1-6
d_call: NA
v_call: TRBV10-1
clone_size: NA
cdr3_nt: TGCGCCAGCAGTGAATCGCGCACGGGGAGTTCACCCCTCCACTTT
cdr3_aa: CASSESRTGSSPLHF

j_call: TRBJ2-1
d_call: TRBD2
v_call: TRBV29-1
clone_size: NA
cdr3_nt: TGCAGCGTTGTAGGCGGGAGGAGTTACAATGAGCAGTTCTTC
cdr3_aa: CSVVGGRSYNEQFF

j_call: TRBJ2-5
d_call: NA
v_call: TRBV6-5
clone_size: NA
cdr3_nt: TGTGCCAGCAGTTACTCGGACAGAGGGGGCCAAGAGACCCAGTACTTC
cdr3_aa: CASSYSDRGGQETQYF

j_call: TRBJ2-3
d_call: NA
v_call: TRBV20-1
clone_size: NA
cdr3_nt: TGCAGTGCTAGGGCATCCGGTACGCAGTATTTT
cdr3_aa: CSARASGTQYF

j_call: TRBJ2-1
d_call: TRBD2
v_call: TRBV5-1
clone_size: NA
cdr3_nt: TGCGCCAGCAGCCCGACAAAAGCGGGAGGGCCCTCGAATGAGCAGTTCTTC
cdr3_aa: CASSPTKAGGPSNEQFF

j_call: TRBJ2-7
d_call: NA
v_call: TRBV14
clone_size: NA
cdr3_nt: TGTGCCAGCAGCCAAGGGTCGCCACTAGTATACGAGCAGTACTTC
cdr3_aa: CASSQGSPLVYEQYF

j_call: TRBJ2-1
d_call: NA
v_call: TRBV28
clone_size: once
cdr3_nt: TGTGCCAGCGGAATAACCAGCTCCTACAATGAGCAGTTCTTC
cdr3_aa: CASGITSSYNEQFF

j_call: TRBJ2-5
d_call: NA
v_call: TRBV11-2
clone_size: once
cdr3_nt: TGTGCCAGCAGCTTACGACTCCGGAGAGAGGAGACCCAGTACTTC
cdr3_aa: CASSLRLRREETQYF

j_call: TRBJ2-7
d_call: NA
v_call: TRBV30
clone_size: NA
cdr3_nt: TGTGCCTCTAGGGGAAGTAACTCCTACGAGCAGTACTTC
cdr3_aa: CASRGSNSYEQYF

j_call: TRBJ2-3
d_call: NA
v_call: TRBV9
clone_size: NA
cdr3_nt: TGTGCCAGCAGCGTAGGGGGGGCTAGCACAGATACGCAGTATTTT
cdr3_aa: CASSVGGASTDTQYF

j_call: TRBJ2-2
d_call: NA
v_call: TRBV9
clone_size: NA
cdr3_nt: TGTGCCAGCAGCGTAGGGTCCGGGGTCCCTGGGGAGCTGTTTTTT
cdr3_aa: CASSVGSGVPGELFF

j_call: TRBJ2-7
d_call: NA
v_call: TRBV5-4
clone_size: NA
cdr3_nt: TGTGCCAGCAGCTTGGATAGCGAGCAGTACTTC
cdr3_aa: CASSLDSEQYF

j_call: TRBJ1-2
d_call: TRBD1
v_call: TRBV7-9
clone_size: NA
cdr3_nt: TGTGCCAGCAGCTTAAGGGACAGTCCTCAGAACTATGGCTACACCTTC
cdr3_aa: CASSLRDSPQNYGYTF

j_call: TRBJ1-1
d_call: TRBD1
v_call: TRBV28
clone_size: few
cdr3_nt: TGTGCCAGCAGGGGACAGGTGAACACTGAAGCTTTCTTT
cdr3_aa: CASRGQVNTEAFF

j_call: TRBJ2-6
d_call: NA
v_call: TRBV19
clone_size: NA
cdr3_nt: TGTGCCAGTATCCAGGCCGGGGCCAACGTCCTGACTTTC
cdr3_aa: CASIQAGANVLTF

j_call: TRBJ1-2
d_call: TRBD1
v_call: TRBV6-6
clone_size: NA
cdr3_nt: TGTGCCAGCAGTCCCAGGACAGGGTATGGCTACACCTTC
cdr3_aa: CASSPRTGYGYTF

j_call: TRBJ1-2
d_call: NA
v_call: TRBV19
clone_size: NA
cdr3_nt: TGTGCCAGTACGGTCGGAGGGGAACGTTCTGGCTACACCTTC
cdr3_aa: CASTVGGERSGYTF

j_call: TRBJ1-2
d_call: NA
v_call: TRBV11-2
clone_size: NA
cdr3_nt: TGTGCCAGCAGCTTATCTCTGGGGTCGTATGGCTACACCTTC
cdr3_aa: CASSLSLGSYGYTF

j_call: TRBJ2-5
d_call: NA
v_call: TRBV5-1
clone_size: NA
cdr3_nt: TGCGCCAGCAGCTCCCTTGGAACCTCCCAAGAGACCCAGTACTTC
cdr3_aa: CASSSLGTSQETQYF

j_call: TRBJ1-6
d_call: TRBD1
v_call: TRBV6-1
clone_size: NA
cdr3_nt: TGTGCCAGCAGTGAAGTGGGGACAGGGGGCTTTTTTTCACCCCTCCACTTT
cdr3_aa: CASSEVGTGGFFSPLHF

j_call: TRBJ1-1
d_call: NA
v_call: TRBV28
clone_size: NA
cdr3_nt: TGTGCCAGCAGAAAGACAGGGAACACTGAAGCTTTCTTT
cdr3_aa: CASRKTGNTEAFF

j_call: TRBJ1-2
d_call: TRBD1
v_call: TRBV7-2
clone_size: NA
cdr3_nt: TGTGCCAGCAACCCCGACAGGGTCCCCAACTATGGCTACACCTTC
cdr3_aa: CASNPDRVPNYGYTF

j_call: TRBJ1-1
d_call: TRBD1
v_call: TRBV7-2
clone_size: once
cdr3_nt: TGTGCCAGCAGCTTCGCAGGGGGAGACACTGAAGCTTTCTTT
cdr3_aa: CASSFAGGDTEAFF

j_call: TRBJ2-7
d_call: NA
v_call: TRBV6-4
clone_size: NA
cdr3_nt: TGTGCCAGCTCCCGAACTAGAGGCGACGAGCAGTACTTC
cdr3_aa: CASSRTRGDEQYF

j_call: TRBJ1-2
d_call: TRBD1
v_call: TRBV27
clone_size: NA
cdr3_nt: TGTGCCAGCAGTTTGACAGGGGTAGGCGGCTACACCTTC
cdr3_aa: CASSLTGVGGYTF

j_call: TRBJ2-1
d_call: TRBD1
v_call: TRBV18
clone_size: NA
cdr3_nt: TGTGCCAGCTCACCGTACAATGAACACCGGGACAGCCAGTTCTTC
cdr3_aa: CASSPYNEHRDSQFF

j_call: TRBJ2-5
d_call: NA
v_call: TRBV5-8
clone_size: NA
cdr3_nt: TGTGCCAGCAGCCGTCGGGAGCGAGAGACCCAGTACTTC
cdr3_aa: CASSRRERETQYF

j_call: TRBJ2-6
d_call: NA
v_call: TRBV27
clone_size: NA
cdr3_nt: TGTGCCAGCCGCCCTCTTATTGACTCTGGGGCCAACGTCCTGACTTTC
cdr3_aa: CASRPLIDSGANVLTF

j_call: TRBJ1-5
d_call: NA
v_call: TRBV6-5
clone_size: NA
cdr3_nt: TGTGCCAGCAAAGGGGGATGGGGCAATCAGCCCCAGCATTTT
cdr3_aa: CASKGGWGNQPQHF

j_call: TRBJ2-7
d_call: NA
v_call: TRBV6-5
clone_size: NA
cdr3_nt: TGTGCCAGCAGTTACGGGGACACCTCCTACGAGCAGTACTTC
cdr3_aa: CASSYGDTSYEQYF

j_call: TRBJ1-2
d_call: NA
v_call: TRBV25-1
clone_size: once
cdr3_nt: TGTGCCAGCAGCGAGGGTGGTGGCTACACCTTC
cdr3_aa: CASSEGGGYTF

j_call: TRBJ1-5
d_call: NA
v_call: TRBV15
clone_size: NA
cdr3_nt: TGTGCCACCAGCAGCGGTCAGGGAGGAGGCAATCAGCCCCAGCATTTT
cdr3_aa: CATSSGQGGGNQPQHF

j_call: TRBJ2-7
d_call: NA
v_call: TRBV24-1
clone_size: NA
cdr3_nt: TGTGCCACCAGTGACCCGGGTCTTTCCTACGAGCAGTACTTC
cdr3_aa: CATSDPGLSYEQYF

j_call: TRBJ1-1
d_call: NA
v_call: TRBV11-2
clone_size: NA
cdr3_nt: TGTGCCAGCAGCCTCCTACCCACTGAAGCTTTCTTT
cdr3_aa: CASSLLPTEAFF

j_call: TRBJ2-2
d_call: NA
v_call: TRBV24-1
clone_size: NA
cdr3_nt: TGTGCCACCAGTGATGGGTACGGGGGGCGAGACACCGGGGAGCTGTTTTTT
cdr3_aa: CATSDGYGGRDTGELFF

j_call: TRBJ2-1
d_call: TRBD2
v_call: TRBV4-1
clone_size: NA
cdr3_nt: TGCGCCAGCAGCCAAAATAGCGGGAGGGACAATGAGCAGTTCTTC
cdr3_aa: CASSQNSGRDNEQFF